The TCR beta chain described here comes from a study of blood T cell repertoires in COVID-19. Study-level information: In each case, the material was cDNA or gDNA derived from T cells, B-cell-depleted T cells, or PBMCs.

Original data processing: Reference gene primer amplification in the assay estimated nucleated cell counts. The protocol was immunoSEQ multiplex PCR, while the TCRdb copy is restricted to in-frame clones and leaves out a portion. V and J calls and clone size follow that table, whereas D and trimming were derived from the DNA. This sample has about 190,000 clones, with around 76% found just once. Per germline, CDR1 SGHRS and CDR2 YFSETQ. The CDR3 sequence is 16 residues long. Trimming took 3 bases from V and 6 from J, leaving 18 bases between them. The chain is built from TRBV5-1 and TRBJ2-2; perhaps TRBD2 as D (6 bases). The TCR sequence derives from a woman in her sixties with COVID-19, enrolled during active disease. The sample was peripheral blood. The CDR3 DNA reads TGCGCCAGCAGCTGGACGGTTACGACTAGACCCGGGGAGCTGTTTTTT. It yields the protein CASSWTVTTRPGELFF.